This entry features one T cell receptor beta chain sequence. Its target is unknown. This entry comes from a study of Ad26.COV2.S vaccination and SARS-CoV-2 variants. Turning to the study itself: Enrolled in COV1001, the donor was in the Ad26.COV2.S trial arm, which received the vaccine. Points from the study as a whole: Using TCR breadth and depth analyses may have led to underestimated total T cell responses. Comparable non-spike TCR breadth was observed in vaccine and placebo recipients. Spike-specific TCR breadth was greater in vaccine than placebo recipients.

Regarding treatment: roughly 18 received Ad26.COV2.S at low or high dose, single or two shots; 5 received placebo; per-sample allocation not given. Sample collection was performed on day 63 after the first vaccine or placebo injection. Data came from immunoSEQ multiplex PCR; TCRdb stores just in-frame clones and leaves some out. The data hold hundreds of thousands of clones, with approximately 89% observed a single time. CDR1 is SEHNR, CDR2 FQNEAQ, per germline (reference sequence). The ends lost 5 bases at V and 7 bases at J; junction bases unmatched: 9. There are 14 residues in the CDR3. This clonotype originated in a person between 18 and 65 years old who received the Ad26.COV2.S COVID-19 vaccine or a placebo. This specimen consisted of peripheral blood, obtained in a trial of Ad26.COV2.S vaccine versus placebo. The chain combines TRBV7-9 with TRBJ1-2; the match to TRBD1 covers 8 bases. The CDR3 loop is CASSPWTGNPGYTF. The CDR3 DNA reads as TGTGCCAGCAGCCCCTGGACAGGGAATCCTGGCTACACCTTC.